This is a list of T cell receptor beta chains from one sample in a study of T cell responses to AZD1222 COVID-19 vaccine. Method: immunoSEQ multiplex PCR; TCRdb's copy keeps in-frame clones and lacks some. The sample lists 100,000 to 150,000 clones, 70% to 90% occurring once. The source was peripheral blood, collected on day 0 of AZD1222 vaccination. The receptors derive from an adult in good health. Both conserved end residues are part of each CDR3. The order of the fields is J gene, clone size, V gene, D gene, CDR3 protein, CDR3 DNA. D genes are given only for firm matches. Only some rows state a clone size, as once, few, many or a class for expanded clones.

TRBJ2-2	NA	TRBV11-3	TRBD2	CASSLALASGELFF	TGTGCCAGCAGCTTAGCACTAGCGTCCGGGGAGCTGTTTTTT
TRBJ1-1	NA	TRBV28	NA	CASSSPLMVAFF	TGTGCCAGCAGTTCCCCGTTGATGGTAGCTTTCTTT
TRBJ2-7	NA	TRBV10-2	TRBD1	CASRPGTGSYEQYF	TGCGCCAGCAGACCCGGGACAGGGAGCTACGAGCAGTACTTC
TRBJ1-2	NA	TRBV5-6	NA	CASSLAGPGSYTF	TGTGCCAGCAGCTTGGCAGGGCCTGGGAGCTACACCTTC
TRBJ1-1	NA	TRBV4-3	NA	CASSQDRVGGTEAFF	TGCGCCAGCAGCCAAGATCGGGTGGGTGGCACTGAAGCTTTCTTT
TRBJ2-1	NA	TRBV11-2	TRBD2	CASSLDRGVTEQFF	TGTGCCAGCAGCTTAGATCGGGGGGTCACTGAGCAGTTCTTC
TRBJ1-2	NA	TRBV6-2/TRBV6-3	NA	CASSYSGTEIYYGYTF	TGTGCCAGCAGTTACTCCGGAACGGAAATTTACTATGGCTACACCTTC
TRBJ1-5	NA	TRBV2	TRBD1	CASSGQGNQPQHF	TGTGCCAGCAGCGGACAGGGTAATCAGCCCCAGCATTTT
TRBJ1-1	once	TRBV6-5	NA	CASSQILNTEAFF	TGTGCCAGCAGTCAGATCTTGAACACTGAAGCTTTCTTT
TRBJ2-3	NA	TRBV11-3	NA	CASSLGGGPGTDTQYF	TGTGCCAGCAGCTTAGGGGGGGGGCCTGGCACAGATACGCAGTATTTT
TRBJ1-5	few	TRBV27	NA	CASSLLGQGGQPQHF	TGTGCCAGCAGTTTACTGGGTCAGGGCGGTCAGCCCCAGCATTTT
TRBJ2-2	few	TRBV5-4	NA	CASSLVGVYGELFF	TGTGCCAGCAGCTTGGTAGGGGTATACGGGGAGCTGTTTTTT
TRBJ2-7	NA	TRBV5-1	NA	CASSLDGHQAYEQYF	TGCGCCAGCAGCTTGGACGGACACCAAGCCTACGAGCAGTACTTC
TRBJ2-7	once	TRBV24-1	NA	CATSDPRVGTPYEQYF	TGTGCCACCAGTGATCCGCGGGTGGGGACCCCCTACGAGCAGTACTTC
TRBJ2-2	NA	TRBV5-1	TRBD1	CASSLQGGTGELFF	TGCGCCAGCAGTCTACAGGGGGGTACCGGGGAGCTGTTTTTT
TRBJ1-4	NA	TRBV5-1	NA	CASSVGTGSTNEKLFF	TGCGCCAGCAGCGTCGGAACAGGGAGCACTAATGAAAAACTGTTTTTT
TRBJ1-1	NA	TRBV10-3	NA	CAIGGDRVNTEAFF	TGTGCCATCGGGGGGGACCGAGTGAACACTGAAGCTTTCTTT